This paragraph covers one T cell receptor beta chain sequence. Its target is not known. This entry comes from a study of cytomegalovirus exposure and HLA in healthy donors. Everyone who donated was a healthy bone marrow donor. 60 Vbeta and 13 Jbeta primers were used in PCR. In the authors' workflow: The count from a later analysis was about 80 million unique TCR beta chains, about 9.9 million of them shared. TCRdb's table, derived via immunoSEQ multiplex PCR, lists solely in-frame clones and lacks some. V, J and clone size were drawn from that table, and D and trimming were deduced from the DNA. The table shows 95,000 to 150,000 clones, with 65% to 80% occurring only once. CDR3 size: 16 residues. Germline values: CDR1 SGDLS, CDR2 YYNGEE. V shed 4 bases, J shed 4 bases, and the junction held 9 bases outside the gene matches. Regarding the study as a whole: Earlier results showed most TCR beta V segments being productive about 87% or about 30% of the time. The authors reported that TCR beta sequences could predict HLA-A and HLA-B alleles. These predictions were accurate for most subjects in the first cohort.

The receptor comes from a human donor in good health. The sequencing input was PBMCs. The chain uses TRBV9 and TRBJ2-1, with 9 bases matching TRBD2. For the CDR3, the DNA is TGTGCCAGCAGCCCCACCGGGACTAGCTCATACAATGAGCAGTTCTTC. As protein: CASSPTGTSSYNEQFF.